These T cell receptor beta chains were read from a single sample in a study of early T cells in non-severe SARS-CoV-2 infection. TCRdb independently ran MiXCR on the 5' RACE reads; one entry per CDR3 protein. Seen here are some 88,000 distinct CDR3 sequences, approximately 15% observed once, and the top ten hold around 5%. Source: whole blood, taken at baseline. These TCRs come from an adult who was a healthcare worker with PCR-confirmed SARS-CoV-2 infection or an uninfected control (not recorded which). CDR3s leave out the opening cysteine and the closing phenylalanine or tryptophan. The order of the fields is clone size, J gene, V gene, CDR3 length, CDR3 protein. Size is stated for part of the rows, as once, few or many counts, or as a class when the clone is expanded.

>few|TRBJ2-4|TRBV20-1|12
SARGPSRGNIQY
>-|TRBJ2-3|TRBV5-4|12
ASSFSPLTDTQY
>-|TRBJ2-7|TRBV7-2|12
ASSVTSGSGEQY
>few|TRBJ2-5|TRBV3-1|14
ASSQGPLGSQETQY
>-|TRBJ2-3|TRBV28|10
ASTILGYAQY
>few|TRBJ2-1|TRBV7-2|11
ASRLYAYNEQF
>-|TRBJ1-1|TRBV2|11
ATARGSNTEAF
>-|TRBJ2-5|TRBV20-1|12
SASALGTQETKY
>large|TRBJ2-3|TRBV5-4|13
ASSSLDSEVDTQY
>-|TRBJ2-7|TRBV12-3/TRBV12-4|13
ASSLTQTISYEQY
>-|TRBJ2-3|TRBV2|10
ASSDRGDTQY
>few|TRBJ2-7|TRBV7-3|6
AGIEQY
>-|TRBJ1-1|TRBV20-1|14
SARDRDRLGATEAF
>-|TRBJ2-7|TRBV7-8|10
ASSSTGYEQY
>many|TRBJ1-2|TRBV4-1|12
ASTTGQQNYGYT
>few|TRBJ2-7|TRBV11-2|9
ASSRTVEQY
>-|TRBJ2-1|TRBV4-3|15
ASSQDQADGAYNEQF
>many|TRBJ1-5|TRBV12-3/TRBV12-4|11
ASSLGSGKPQH
>few|TRBJ2-7|TRBV18|13
ASSTSGPRPYEQY
>few|TRBJ2-1|TRBV4-1|12
ASSLLPLRNEQF
>-|TRBJ1-1|TRBV12-3/TRBV12-4|12
ASTWTGTSAEAF
>few|TRBJ2-4|TRBV2|14
ASIERWQAAKNIQY
>few|TRBJ2-3|TRBV11-2|14
ASSVGGLISTDTQY
>few|TRBJ2-3|TRBV7-9|11
ASSRPPTGTQY
>few|TRBJ2-3|TRBV9|10
ASSVISDTQY
>few|TRBJ2-7|TRBV4-2|13
ASSQDLLAGYEQY
>few|TRBJ2-7|TRBV28|14
ASSLRALGGSYEQY
>few|TRBJ2-5|TRBV28|9
ASTPGETQY
>many|TRBJ1-5|TRBV19|11
ASRDRQNQPQH
>few|TRBJ2-1|TRBV10-3|15
AISDVFRGSFYNEQF
>-|TRBJ2-3|TRBV3-1|12
ASSLDTYTDTQY
>many|TRBJ2-1|TRBV19|13
ASTSLAESYNEQF
>once|TRBJ1-6|TRBV28|11
VSRQGFRSPLH
>few|TRBJ2-1|TRBV6-2/TRBV6-3|14
ASSHIAGNPYNEQF
>many|TRBJ2-5|TRBV11-2|11
ASSLGYQETQY
>few|TRBJ2-2|TRBV30|11
AGSGRHTGELF
>-|TRBJ2-7|TRBV9|10
ASSDDQYEQY
>-|TRBJ1-4|TRBV5-1|11
ASSGGQNEKLF
>-|TRBJ2-3|TRBV6-1|12
ASSDSGGPDTQY
>once|TRBJ2-5|TRBV28|13
ASISGTSPRGTQY
>few|TRBJ2-7|TRBV11-2|18
ASSPGDALGLAGEMGEQY
>once|TRBJ1-3|TRBV4-1|15
ASSQELGIISGNTIY
>-|TRBJ1-1|TRBV7-9|11
ASSLSGGPEAF
>few|TRBJ2-7|TRBV29-1|13
SVRESPRLVGEQY
>many|TRBJ2-1|TRBV6-4|11
ASSEGIGTTLL
>-|TRBJ1-1|TRBV28|12
ASSFWAGNTEAF
>few|TRBJ2-1|TRBV28|15
ASSLPGLSINDNEQF
>few|TRBJ1-2|TRBV20-1|11
SASTTGSYGYT
>-|TRBJ1-1|TRBV7-9|13
ASSFRTGGNTEAF
>few|TRBJ2-2|TRBV13|10
ASSPPTGELF
>-|TRBJ2-7|TRBV6-6|12
ATIPGQGVNEQY
>-|TRBJ1-2|TRBV5-1|13
ASSLGGGKGTGYT
>many|TRBJ2-1|TRBV5-1|11
ASRLEEGYEQF
>-|TRBJ2-1|TRBV12-3/TRBV12-4|13
ASRGLAGDRSEQF
>many|TRBJ2-1|TRBV11-2|14
ASSLVTGSSYNEQF
>-|TRBJ2-5|TRBV3-1|11
ASSQGSRETQY
>many|TRBJ2-6|TRBV7-9|13
ASSLSVTGANVLT